A selection of T cell receptor beta chains follows, all from one sample in a study of cytomegalovirus exposure and HLA in healthy donors. Data came from immunoSEQ multiplex PCR; TCRdb stores just in-frame clones and leaves some out. The sample lists 110,000 to 150,000 clones, 75% to 80% occurring once. Input material: PBMCs. The receptors originated from a woman in her 30s in good health and CMV-seronegative. The CDR3 runs from the conserved cysteine through the conserved F or W. Fields, in order: D gene, clone size, V gene, J gene, CDR3 DNA, CDR3 protein. The D gene is left open where the match is weak. Clone size is given for some rows only: seen once, a few or many times, or a class if the clone is expanded.

D: -
size: few
V: TRBV15
J: TRBJ2-5
DNA: TGTGCCACCCACCCGCGCCAGGGGGGTCCGGAGACCCAGTACTTC
CDR3: CATHPRQGGPETQYF

D: -
size: -
V: TRBV18
J: TRBJ1-5
DNA: TGTGCCAGCTCACCAGGGGGGAATCAGCCCCAGCATTTT
CDR3: CASSPGGNQPQHF

D: -
size: once
V: TRBV2
J: TRBJ2-1
DNA: TGTGCCAGCCCCCAAGCCCCTAACAATGAGCAGTTCTTC
CDR3: CASPQAPNNEQFF

D: -
size: -
V: TRBV12-2
J: TRBJ1-2
DNA: TGTGCAAGTCGCTTAAACCGTGCGGATGGCTACACCTTC
CDR3: CASRLNRADGYTF

D: TRBD1
size: -
V: TRBV6-1
J: TRBJ1-5
DNA: TGTGCCAGCAGTGCACCGGGACAGGGGGCGCGCAATCAGCCCCAGCATTTT
CDR3: CASSAPGQGARNQPQHF

D: TRBD2
size: -
V: TRBV5-6
J: TRBJ2-2
DNA: TGTGCCAGTAGGGGCCGGGGGGGCTGGACCGGGGAGCTGTTTTTT
CDR3: CASRGRGGWTGELFF

D: TRBD1
size: -
V: TRBV9
J: TRBJ2-3
DNA: TGTGCCAGCAGCGTAGGGGACAGATACACAGATACGCAGTATTTT
CDR3: CASSVGDRYTDTQYF

D: -
size: -
V: TRBV6-1
J: TRBJ2-3
DNA: TGTGCCAGCAGCCCAGCTGTGCGGGACTCAGATACGCAGTATTTT
CDR3: CASSPAVRDSDTQYF

D: -
size: many
V: TRBV11-2
J: TRBJ1-1
DNA: TGTGCCAGCAGCTTAGGCGGCAACACTGAAGCTTTCTTT
CDR3: CASSLGGNTEAFF

D: -
size: once
V: TRBV6-5
J: TRBJ2-3
DNA: TGTGCCAGCAGTTATCGGACAGACGGCACAGATACGCAGTATTTT
CDR3: CASSYRTDGTDTQYF

D: TRBD2
size: -
V: TRBV5-1
J: TRBJ2-7
DNA: TGCGCCAGCAGCGGCCGGGCTAGCGGGGCTATTATATCCTACGAGCAGTACTTC
CDR3: CASSGRASGAIISYEQYF

D: -
size: -
V: TRBV30
J: TRBJ2-7
DNA: TGTGCCTGGAGTGTTTGGGGCCACGAGCAGTACTTC
CDR3: CAWSVWGHEQYF

D: TRBD1
size: once
V: TRBV4-1
J: TRBJ1-2
DNA: TGCGCCAGCAGCCAAACAAACAGGGGACGACGTACCTTC
CDR3: CASSQTNRGRRTF

D: -
size: -
V: TRBV6-5
J: TRBJ1-5
DNA: TGTGCCAGCAGTCGCGACAGTAATCAGCCCCAGCATTTT
CDR3: CASSRDSNQPQHF

D: TRBD1
size: -
V: TRBV7-3
J: TRBJ2-4
DNA: TGTGCCAGCAGCGCATCCGGGACAGAAATTCAGTACTTC
CDR3: CASSASGTEIQYF

D: TRBD2
size: -
V: TRBV9
J: TRBJ2-3
DNA: TGTGCCAGCAGCCCTATGGGGGGGAGCACAGATACGCAGTATTTT
CDR3: CASSPMGGSTDTQYF

D: -
size: -
V: TRBV6-5
J: TRBJ2-7
DNA: TGTGCCACCAAAGCCGACCTTTTGGACAGACACGAGCAGTACTTC
CDR3: CATKADLLDRHEQYF

D: -
size: -
V: TRBV15
J: TRBJ2-1
DNA: TGTGCCACCAGCAGAGATCCCCCAGGGTTTTACAATGAGCAGTTCTTC
CDR3: CATSRDPPGFYNEQFF

D: -
size: -
V: TRBV19
J: TRBJ1-2
DNA: TGTGCCAGTAGTATCGCTCGAGGGCAAGGACGGAGATTTTCCGGTGGCTACACCTTC
CDR3: CASSIARGQGRRFSGGYTF

D: -
size: -
V: TRBV14
J: TRBJ1-2
DNA: TGTGCCAGCAGCCAAGATCACAGGGCAGGCTATGGCTACACCTTC
CDR3: CASSQDHRAGYGYTF

D: TRBD2
size: -
V: TRBV6-6
J: TRBJ2-7
DNA: TGTGCCAGCAGTTTCCTCGAGCGGGGGGCCTGGGAGCAGTACTTC
CDR3: CASSFLERGAWEQYF

D: -
size: -
V: TRBV5-5
J: TRBJ1-6
DNA: TGTGCCAGCAGCTTGAACAGTAATTCACCCCTCCACTTT
CDR3: CASSLNSNSPLHF

D: -
size: -
V: TRBV9
J: TRBJ2-1
DNA: TGTGCCAGCAGCGTAGATTCGTACAATGAGCAGTTCTTC
CDR3: CASSVDSYNEQFF

D: -
size: -
V: TRBV27
J: TRBJ1-1
DNA: TGTGCCAGCAGTTTAGTTGTGGGCAGGGAAGAAGCTTTCTTT
CDR3: CASSLVVGREEAFF

D: TRBD1
size: few
V: TRBV7-6
J: TRBJ1-1
DNA: TGTGCCAGCAGCTTCCACAGGGGGGACACTGAAGCTTTCTTT
CDR3: CASSFHRGDTEAFF

D: -
size: -
V: TRBV2
J: TRBJ1-1
DNA: TGTGCCAGCAGTGATATTGTGTCAGACAATCCGAACACTGAAGCTTTCTTT
CDR3: CASSDIVSDNPNTEAFF

D: -
size: -
V: TRBV7-3
J: TRBJ2-5
DNA: TGTGCCAGCAGCTTAACTATCTTAGAGACCCAGTACTTC
CDR3: CASSLTILETQYF

D: TRBD1
size: -
V: TRBV7-2
J: TRBJ2-7
DNA: TGTGCCAGCAGATCCGACAGGGTGTCCTACGAGCAGTACTTC
CDR3: CASRSDRVSYEQYF

D: TRBD2
size: -
V: TRBV4-3
J: TRBJ2-3
DNA: TGCGCCAGCAGCCAAAGGACTAGCGGGGGCACAGATACGCAGTATTTT
CDR3: CASSQRTSGGTDTQYF

D: TRBD1
size: -
V: TRBV4-1
J: TRBJ2-1
DNA: TGCGCCAGCAGCCAAGAACGGGACAGGGGATATTATGAGCAGTTCTTC
CDR3: CASSQERDRGYYEQFF

D: TRBD1
size: once
V: TRBV5-6
J: TRBJ1-1
DNA: TGTGCCAGCAGCTTACCAGGGGGCTATACTGAAGCTTTCTTT
CDR3: CASSLPGGYTEAFF

D: -
size: once
V: TRBV10-3
J: TRBJ2-2
DNA: TGTGCCACCAACGAAATGGGGCCCGGGGAGCTGTTTTTT
CDR3: CATNEMGPGELFF

D: -
size: -
V: TRBV5-4
J: TRBJ2-3
DNA: TGTGCCAGCAGCTTGGCCGCGACAGTGTATTTT
CDR3: CASSLAATVYF

D: -
size: -
V: TRBV7-2
J: TRBJ1-1
DNA: TGTGCCAGCAGCTCCCGGGGGACGGCGAACACTGAAGCTTTCTTT
CDR3: CASSSRGTANTEAFF

D: -
size: -
V: TRBV20-1
J: TRBJ1-2
DNA: TGCAGTGCTAGTCTGGGAGAGGGCTACACCTTC
CDR3: CSASLGEGYTF

D: -
size: few
V: TRBV16
J: TRBJ1-5
DNA: TGTGCCAGCAGCCAATCGTCACACGCTAGCAATCAGCCCCAGCATTTT
CDR3: CASSQSSHASNQPQHF

D: -
size: -
V: TRBV7-2
J: TRBJ2-1
DNA: TGTGCCAGCAGCTTATCAGGGCGGATATACAATGAGCAGTTCTTC
CDR3: CASSLSGRIYNEQFF

D: TRBD2
size: -
V: TRBV4-2
J: TRBJ2-3
DNA: TGTGCCAGCAGCCAGTCGACTAGCGGGGGGACAGATACGCAGTATTTT
CDR3: CASSQSTSGGTDTQYF

D: TRBD1
size: -
V: TRBV6-5
J: TRBJ1-1
DNA: TGTGCCAGCAGCCGACTCTCGACAGGGAGCGCTGAAGCTTTCTTT
CDR3: CASSRLSTGSAEAFF

D: -
size: -
V: TRBV18
J: TRBJ2-1
DNA: TGTGCCAGCTCACCCATAGAACTCTCCTACAATGAGCAGTTCTTC
CDR3: CASSPIELSYNEQFF

D: TRBD2
size: once
V: TRBV7-2
J: TRBJ2-1
DNA: TGTGCCAGCAGCACATTCAGCGGGGGGCTGGGGTACAATGAGCAGTTCTTC
CDR3: CASSTFSGGLGYNEQFF

D: -
size: -
V: TRBV5-6
J: TRBJ1-5
DNA: TGTGCCAGCAGCTTGGGACAGGTCAATCAGCCCCAGCATTTT
CDR3: CASSLGQVNQPQHF

D: -
size: -
V: TRBV6-5
J: TRBJ2-6
DNA: TGTGCCAGCAGTTCCTCTGGGAGGTCTGGGGCCAACGTCCTGACTTTC
CDR3: CASSSSGRSGANVLTF

D: -
size: -
V: TRBV5-4
J: TRBJ2-3
DNA: TGTGCCAGCAGCGCCCAGGCCTTCTCAGATACGCAGTATTTT
CDR3: CASSAQAFSDTQYF

D: -
size: -
V: TRBV6-1
J: TRBJ1-3
DNA: TGTGCCAGCAGTTGGACACAGTCTGGAAACACCATATATTTT
CDR3: CASSWTQSGNTIYF

D: TRBD1
size: -
V: TRBV6-5
J: TRBJ1-1
DNA: TGTGCCAGCAGCGGGACAGAGAACACTGAAGCTTTCTTT
CDR3: CASSGTENTEAFF

D: -
size: -
V: TRBV5-4
J: TRBJ1-2
DNA: TGTGCCAGCAGCTTGGTGGGGTCAGGACATCGTGGCTACACCTTC
CDR3: CASSLVGSGHRGYTF

D: -
size: -
V: TRBV7-3
J: TRBJ1-2
DNA: TGTGCCAGCAGCTTATACCCTATCCCAGGGGATCTCGATGGCTACACCTTC
CDR3: CASSLYPIPGDLDGYTF

D: TRBD1
size: -
V: TRBV15
J: TRBJ2-1
DNA: TGTGCCACCAGCAGGGGGGGGGACAGGGTAAATGAGCAGTTCTTC
CDR3: CATSRGGDRVNEQFF

D: TRBD2
size: -
V: TRBV5-6
J: TRBJ2-7
DNA: TGTGCCAGCAGATACCGTAGCGGGGGGCCCACTCGCGAGCAGTACTTC
CDR3: CASRYRSGGPTREQYF

D: TRBD1
size: -
V: TRBV2
J: TRBJ2-2
DNA: TGTGCCACCGAGGGACAGACAACCGGGGAGCTGTTTTTT
CDR3: CATEGQTTGELFF

D: -
size: -
V: TRBV10-3
J: TRBJ1-1
DNA: TGTGCCATCGATAGGGGGGAGGGCACTGAAGCTTTCTTT
CDR3: CAIDRGEGTEAFF

D: TRBD1
size: -
V: TRBV6-5
J: TRBJ1-1
DNA: TGTGCCAGCAGCTCAAGACAGGGAGAAGCTTTCTTT
CDR3: CASSSRQGEAFF

D: TRBD2
size: few
V: TRBV6-4
J: TRBJ2-3
DNA: TGTGCCAGCAGTGACTCGGCTAGCGGGGGGGCGGATACGCAGTATTTT
CDR3: CASSDSASGGADTQYF

D: TRBD1
size: -
V: TRBV5-4
J: TRBJ2-7
DNA: TGTGCCAGCAGCCCCCGACAGGGGGACTCCTACGAGCAGTACTTC
CDR3: CASSPRQGDSYEQYF